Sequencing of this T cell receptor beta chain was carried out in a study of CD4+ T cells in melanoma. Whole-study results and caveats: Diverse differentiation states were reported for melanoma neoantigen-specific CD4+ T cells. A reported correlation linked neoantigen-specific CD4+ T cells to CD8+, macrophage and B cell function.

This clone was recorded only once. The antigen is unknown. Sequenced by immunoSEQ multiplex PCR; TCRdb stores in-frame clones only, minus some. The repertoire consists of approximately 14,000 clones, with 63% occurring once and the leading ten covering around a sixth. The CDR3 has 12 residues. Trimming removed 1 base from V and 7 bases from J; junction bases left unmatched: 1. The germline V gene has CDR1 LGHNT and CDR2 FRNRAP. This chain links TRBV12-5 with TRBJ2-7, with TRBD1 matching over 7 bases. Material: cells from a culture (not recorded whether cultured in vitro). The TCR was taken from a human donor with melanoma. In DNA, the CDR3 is TGTGCTAGTGGTTTGGGGGGACAGGAGCAGTACTTC. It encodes CASGLGGQEQYF.